This is a list of T cell receptor beta chains from one sample in a study of T-cell reconstitution after alpha-beta-depleted transplantation in children. TCRdb re-called the PCR reads through MiXCR, storing one row per CDR3 protein. Among approximately 520,000 distinct CDR3 sequences, roughly 10% were seen once, and the ten largest hold approximately 15%. The material was PBMCs, mostly from graft donor cells, obtained 180 days after TCRalphabeta/CD19-depleted stem cell transplant. The receptors stem from a female patient aged 2-10 years who had a stem cell transplant for aplastic anemia, so the T cells may come from the graft donor. Both conserved end residues are part of each CDR3. Fields, in order: D gene, J gene, V gene, clone size, CDR3 protein, CDR3 DNA. The D gene is left open where the match is weak. Rows give clone size only sometimes, using once, few, many, or a class for an expanded clone.

>TRBD2|TRBJ2-7|TRBV2|NA
CASTWTSGGSYEQYF
TGTGCCAGCACATGGACTAGCGGGGGCTCCTACGAGCAGTACTTC
>NA|TRBJ1-2|TRBV5-1|NA
CASSPLTAMVDYGYTF
TGCGCCAGCAGTCCCCTGACGGCAATGGTAGACTATGGCTACACCTTC
>NA|TRBJ1-1|TRBV19|few
CASSRIDAGREAFF
TGTGCCAGTAGCCGAATTGACGCAGGGAGAGAAGCTTTCTTT
>TRBD2|TRBJ2-3|TRBV14|few
CASSRPGLADTDTQYF
TGTGCCAGCAGCCGACCGGGACTAGCGGACACAGATACGCAGTATTTT
>NA|TRBJ1-2|TRBV5-1|NA
CASSSSRGRLYGYTF
TGCGCCAGCAGCTCTTCCCGCGGACGGCTTTATGGCTACACCTTC
>NA|TRBJ2-1|TRBV12-3/TRBV12-4|few
CASSFPRDEQFF
TGTGCCAGCAGTTTCCCGAGGGATGAGCAGTTCTTC
>TRBD1|TRBJ1-1|TRBV15|NA
CATSRVGTGRTEAFF
TGTGCCACCAGCAGAGTTGGGACAGGGCGCACTGAAGCTTTCTTT
>TRBD1|TRBJ2-3|TRBV5-5|few
CASSTGVADTQYF
TGTGCCAGCAGCACAGGGGTGGCAGATACGCAGTATTTT
>TRBD1|TRBJ2-1|TRBV6-5|few
CASSYDRAIGDEQFF
TGTGCCAGCAGTTACGACAGGGCCATAGGGGATGAGCAGTTCTTC
>NA|TRBJ2-5|TRBV15|many
CATSRTRIQETQYF
TGTGCCACCAGCAGAACTAGAATCCAAGAGACCCAGTACTTC
>TRBD1|TRBJ2-3|TRBV29-1|NA
CSVEIGTGVLDTQYF
TGCAGCGTTGAAATAGGGACAGGGGTCCTGGATACGCAGTATTTT
>NA|TRBJ2-5|TRBV7-9|few
CASLDRQETQYF
TGTGCCAGCCTGGACAGACAAGAGACCCAGTACTTC
>NA|TRBJ2-2|TRBV29-1|many
CSVVIKGPGELFF
TGCAGCGTTGTAATCAAGGGCCCCGGGGAGCTGTTTTTT
>NA|TRBJ2-2|TRBV15|few
CATSRETGGDTGELFF
TGTGCCACCAGCAGAGAAACAGGGGGGGACACCGGGGAGCTGTTTTTT
>TRBD2|TRBJ2-2|TRBV20-1|NA
CSANRLAGGGTGELFF
TGCAGTGCCAACCGACTAGCGGGAGGAGGTACCGGGGAGCTGTTTTTT
>TRBD1|TRBJ1-1|TRBV5-1|NA
CASSFRGRWDTEAFF
TGCGCCAGCAGCTTCAGGGGGCGCTGGGACACTGAAGCTTTCTTT
>NA|TRBJ2-4|TRBV4-3|few
CASSQDTRRRVDF
TGCGCCAGCAGCCAAGACACCCGGAGGAGGGTGGACTTC
>TRBD2|TRBJ2-1|TRBV2|NA
CASSLGVLAAYNEQFF
TGTGCCAGCAGCCTAGGGGTCCTAGCGGCCTACAATGAGCAGTTCTTC
>NA|TRBJ2-3|TRBV7-2|NA
CASRPPNKRAPTDTQYF
TGTGCCAGCAGGCCCCCGAATAAGCGGGCACCCACAGATACGCAGTATTTT
>NA|TRBJ1-6|TRBV20-1|NA
CSARVPDSPLHF
TGCAGTGCTAGAGTCCCCGATTCACCCCTCCACTTT
>NA|TRBJ1-1|TRBV12-3/TRBV12-4|few
CASSLSALNTEAFF
TGTGCCAGCAGTTTGAGTGCACTGAACACTGAAGCTTTCTTT
>TRBD1|TRBJ2-5|TRBV7-8|few
CASSLVNWDSSLRETQYF
TGTGCCAGCAGCTTAGTGAATTGGGACAGTTCCCTCAGGGAGACCCAGTACTTC
>NA|TRBJ2-3|TRBV20-1|NA
CSALQRNTQYF
TGCAGTGCTTTACAGCGGAATACGCAGTATTTT
>NA|TRBJ2-2|TRBV20-1|NA
CSAGVLGAHTGELFF
TGCAGTGCGGGGGTTCTTGGGGCGCACACCGGGGAGCTGTTTTTT
>TRBD1|TRBJ1-2|TRBV5-1|NA
CASSLDGQGGGYTF
TGCGCCAGCAGCTTGGACGGACAGGGCGGCGGCTACACCTTC
>NA|TRBJ2-7|TRBV20-1|few
CSARGGGGSYEQYF
TGCAGTGCTAGAGGGGGTGGCGGTTCCTACGAGCAGTACTTC
>NA|TRBJ2-1|TRBV20-1|NA
CSARRQGRAQFHEQFF
TGCAGTGCTAGACGCCAGGGGCGTGCACAGTTCCATGAGCAGTTCTTC
>TRBD1|TRBJ1-2|TRBV11-2|many
CASRYRGNYGYTF
TGTGCCAGCAGGTACAGGGGGAACTATGGCTACACCTTC
>TRBD2|TRBJ2-5|TRBV6-1|few
CASRLLEGTRGTQYF
TGTGCCAGCAGGCTTTTAGAGGGGACTAGAGGGACCCAGTACTTC
>TRBD1|TRBJ1-5|TRBV6-1|NA
CASSPSTGRLSNQPQHF
TGTGCCAGCAGCCCCTCGACAGGGAGACTTAGCAATCAGCCCCAGCATTTT
>NA|TRBJ1-1|TRBV6-2/TRBV6-3|few
CASSYPWDTEAFF
TGTGCCAGCAGTTACCCATGGGACACTGAAGCTTTCTTT
>NA|TRBJ2-1|TRBV12-3/TRBV12-4|many
CASSKKGRYNEQFF
TGTGCCAGCAGTAAAAAGGGACGATACAATGAGCAGTTCTTC
>NA|TRBJ1-6|TRBV20-1|NA
CSARLLGDSPLHF
TGCAGTGCTAGACTTTTGGGGGATTCACCCCTCCACTTT
>TRBD1|TRBJ2-5|TRBV12-3/TRBV12-4|many
CASSQGQAQETQYF
TGTGCCAGCAGTCAGGGACAGGCTCAAGAGACCCAGTACTTC
>NA|TRBJ1-5|TRBV15|NA
CATSRGAFGNQPQHF
TGTGCCACCAGCAGAGGGGCTTTCGGCAATCAGCCCCAGCATTTT
>NA|TRBJ2-2|TRBV14|few
CASSQGPGRRRRLLFF
TGTGCCAGCAGCCAAGGTCCGGGACGGCGTCGACGGTTGCTGTTTTTT
>NA|TRBJ2-2|TRBV6-1|NA
CASSVRLVPGELFF
TGTGCCAGCAGTGTCCGACTAGTCCCCGGGGAGCTGTTTTTT
>NA|TRBJ1-3|TRBV28|few
CASSLARIDSGNTIYF
TGTGCCAGCAGTTTAGCCAGGATCGACTCTGGAAACACCATATATTTT
>TRBD2|TRBJ2-1|TRBV7-3|few
CASSDGTSGRLARGNEQFF
TGTGCCAGCAGCGACGGGACTAGCGGGAGGCTCGCACGGGGTAATGAGCAGTTCTTC
>TRBD2|TRBJ2-1|TRBV20-1|NA
CSLGLAGFNEQFF
TGCTCCCTTGGCCTAGCGGGATTTAATGAGCAGTTCTTC
>TRBD2|TRBJ2-3|TRBV29-1|NA
CSVRTGGLSDTQYF
TGCAGCGTTAGGACGGGGGGTTTGTCAGATACGCAGTATTTT
>NA|TRBJ2-1|TRBV2|many
CASSLTVSSYNEQFF
TGTGCCAGCAGTTTGACAGTGAGCTCCTACAATGAGCAGTTCTTC
>NA|TRBJ2-1|TRBV15|NA
CATSTASRKVVGWDEQFF
TGTGCCACCAGCACCGCATCAAGGAAAGTAGTGGGGTGGGATGAGCAGTTCTTC
>NA|TRBJ2-1|TRBV6-1|few
CASRRIGVPGNEQFF
TGTGCCAGCAGAAGAATAGGGGTCCCGGGCAATGAGCAGTTCTTC
>TRBD1|TRBJ2-4|TRBV20-1|NA
CSASDRRDREYRAKNIQYF
TGCAGTGCTAGTGACCGCCGGGACAGGGAATATAGGGCCAAAAACATTCAGTACTTC
>TRBD1|TRBJ1-5|TRBV20-1|few
CSAGLTGGQPQHF
TGCAGTGCTGGGTTGACAGGGGGTCAGCCCCAGCATTTT
>NA|TRBJ1-2|TRBV12-3/TRBV12-4|few
CASSDRTNYGYTF
TGTGCCAGCAGCGACAGGACAAACTATGGCTACACCTTC
>TRBD2|TRBJ2-1|TRBV12-3/TRBV12-4|NA
CASSLRASGSVNEQFF
TGTGCCAGCAGTTTGCGAGCTAGCGGGAGTGTCAATGAGCAGTTCTTC
>NA|TRBJ1-2|TRBV20-1|few
CSARGTEEGYGYTF
TGCAGTGCTAGAGGAACAGAGGAGGGTTATGGCTACACCTTC
>NA|TRBJ2-2|TRBV6-5|NA
CASSYTGRHTGELFF
TGTGCCAGCAGTTATACGGGAAGGCACACCGGGGAGCTGTTTTTT
>NA|TRBJ2-7|TRBV20-1|NA
CSARDSRGRSYEQYF
TGCAGTGCTAGAGATTCTAGGGGCAGATCCTACGAGCAGTACTTC
>TRBD1|TRBJ2-6|TRBV4-3|NA
CASSAPGQGARGANVLTF
TGCGCCAGCAGCGCGCCGGGACAGGGGGCGCGGGGGGCCAACGTCCTGACTTTC
>NA|TRBJ1-4|TRBV7-9|few
CASSDGPSNEKLFF
TGTGCCAGCAGCGACGGCCCCTCTAATGAAAAACTGTTTTTT
>NA|TRBJ2-3|TRBV20-1|many
CRADESEGTDTQYF
TGCAGGGCCGATGAGTCCGAGGGCACAGATACGCAGTATTTT
>NA|TRBJ2-1|TRBV7-9|few
CASSFQVPTSNEQFF
TGTGCCAGCAGCTTCCAGGTCCCCACGAGTAATGAGCAGTTCTTC
>NA|TRBJ2-2|TRBV20-1|many
CSARLGRMNTGELFF
TGCAGTGCTAGACTGGGACGGATGAACACCGGGGAGCTGTTTTTT